This T cell receptor beta chain was identified during a study of blood T cells in healthy people across ages. Looking at the study overall: When template switching was applied, about one barcoded beta molecule was captured per two T cells.

CDR3 length equals 17 residues. Germline CDR1 is SGHKS and CDR2 is YYEKEE (reference sequence). V was shortened by 2 bases and J by 1 base, with 13 bases between the two germline ends. A second about 7 to 11 cycle PCR used barcoded and J-beta primers. TCRdb processed the 5' RACE reads anew with MiXCR; each CDR3 protein has one entry. The sample has roughly 1.4 million distinct CDR3 sequences, around 59% seen once. Sequenced material: blood. The chain links TRBV5-5 to TRBJ2-6; D not resolved. The sequence was obtained from a young man in good health. CDR3 DNA: TGTGCCAGCAGCTTCCGACCAAGTCAGTCTGGGGCCAACGTCCTGACTTTC. Translating gives CASSFRPSQSGANVLTF.